The 23 T cell receptor beta chains below all came from one sample that was sequenced in a study of shared clonotypes between healthy human individuals. Selected positively for CCR7 and CD45RO-negative, naive CD8 cells excluded terminally differentiated effector memory CD45RA+ cells. Sequenced by immunoSEQ multiplex PCR; TCRdb stores in-frame clones only, minus some. The data show about 2 million clones, with about 94% seen just once and 0.85% to 1.2% held by the top ten. Source material: naive CD8+ T cells sorted from blood. The receptors here all came from a man younger than 30 in good health.

The chain has TRBV7-6 and TRBJ1-1; 8 positions match TRBD1. V dropped 6 bases and J dropped 8; count of bases not matched to a gene: 23. The CDR3 is 18 amino acids. Per germline, CDR1 SGHVS and CDR2 FNYEAQ. The CDR3 DNA sequence: TGTGCCAGCAGTCAACTGATCCCTGGACAGGGACCGGGTAGAGAAGCTTTCTTT. Translating gives CASSQLIPGQGPGREAFF.

The chain has TRBV6-6 and TRBJ1-6; possible D gene TRBD1, 5 bases. Germline V gene lookup returns CDR1 MNHNY and CDR2 SVGAGI (reference sequence). This CDR3 comprises 13 residues. The V end was cut by 3 bases, the J end by 10 bases, with 10 bases between. The CDR3 is CASSYLGESPLHF. CDR3 DNA: TGTGCCAGCAGTTATTTAGGGGAGTCACCCCTCCACTTT.

V is TRBV4-1 and J is TRBJ2-2, with D perhaps TRBD2 (7 bases). Germline V gene data show CDR1 as MGHRA and CDR2 as YSYEKL. The CDR3 extends over 15 amino acids. The V end lost 3 bases, the J end lost 5 bases, and 13 bases lay between the germline ends. The CDR3 DNA follows: TGCGCCAGCAGCCACCACGGGGGGCCTACCGGGGAGCTGTTTTTT. Residues: CASSHHGGPTGELFF.

The gene calls are TRBV7-6 and TRBJ2-1; 14 nucleotides line up with TRBD2. Looked up from germline, CDR1 is SGHVS and CDR2 is FNYEAQ. The V segment lost 5 bases and the J segment 3 bases; nucleotides outside the gene matches: 9. The CDR3 spans 18 residues. As DNA, the CDR3 is TGTGCCAGCAGCCAAGGGACTAGCGGGGGCCTTGGCTACAATGAGCAGTTCTTC. As protein: CASSQGTSGGLGYNEQFF.

The V and J genes are TRBV5-3 and TRBJ2-1; 10 bases agree with TRBD2. TRBV5-3 is labeled an ORF, and its function is uncertain. The CDR3 is 17 amino acids. Unmatched junction bases numbered 12, after V lost 2 bases and J lost 7 bases. The CDR3 sequence: CARSFSLASGRLNEQFF. For the CDR3, the DNA is TGTGCCAGAAGCTTCTCCCTGGCTAGCGGGAGATTAAATGAGCAGTTCTTC.

This chain uses TRBV10-3 with TRBJ2-2; TRBD1 is a possible D gene (6 bases). Germline V gives CDR1 ENHRY, CDR2 SYGVKD. This CDR3 comprises 14 residues. The V end lost 4 bases, the J end lost 3 bases, and 9 bases lay between the germline ends. For the CDR3, the DNA is TGTGCCATCAGTGTCGAGGGGGACACCGGGGAGCTGTTTTTT. Amino acids: CAISVEGDTGELFF.

The chain is built from TRBV2 and TRBJ2-4, with no clear D. Trimming removed 6 bases at V and 4 bases at J, with 7 bases between. This CDR3 region has 12 residues. Germline V gene sequence: CDR1 SNHLY, CDR2 FYNNEI. The CDR3 is CASRNTKNIQYF. In DNA, the CDR3 is TGTGCCAGCAGAAACACGAAAAACATTCAGTACTTC.

The J gene is TRBJ2-2, the V gene TRBV7-6; the D is unclear. Trimming shortened V by 11 bases and J by 8 bases, and 9 bases separated the two germline ends. The CDR3 sequence is 10 residues long. The germline V gene encodes CDR1 SGHVS and CDR2 FNYEAQ. CDR3 loop: CAPRRGELFF. DNA for the CDR3: TGTGCCCCGCGGAGAGGGGAGCTGTTTTTT. The full variable domain, its missing parts supplied by reference TRBV7-6 and TRBJ2-2, is GAGVSQSPRYKVTKRGQDVALRCDPISGHVSLYWYRQALGQGPEFLTYFNYEAQQDKSGLPNDRFSAERPEGSISTLTIQRTEQRDSAMYRCAPRRGELFFGEGSRLTVL.

This clone was detected once. One junction end disagrees with the germline gene, perhaps due to a read error. This CDR3 is CASSQSGTSSDEQYF. The CDR3 DNA is TGTGCCAGCAGCCAATCCGGGACTAGCTCCGACGAGCAGTACTTC. The V and J genes are TRBV11-3 and TRBJ2-7, with TRBD2 matching 9 bases. This CDR3 comprises 15 residues. Germline CDR1 reads SGHNT; CDR2 reads YENEEA. Looking up the rest from reference TRBV11-3 and TRBJ2-7 gives the full variable domain: EAGVVQSPRYKIIEKKQPVAFWCNPISGHNTLYWYLQNLGQGPELLIRYENEEAVDDSQLPKDRFSAERLKGVDSTLKIQPAELGDSAVYLCASSQSGTSSDEQYFGPGTRLTVT.

The chain employs TRBV5-1 and TRBJ2-7; 8 nucleotides align to TRBD2. The CDR3 is 15 amino acids. In germline, CDR1 is SGHRS, CDR2 YFSETQ. After removal of 3 bases from V and 0 bases from J, the junction contained 5 bases not matched to a gene. Written as DNA, the CDR3 is TGCGCCAGCAGCTCGGGACTAGGGGGCTCCTACGAGCAGTACTTC. This codes for CASSSGLGGSYEQYF.

This clone was seen a single time. CDR3 bases: TGTGCCAGCAGCCTAGTTGGGGGTTCGGATGGCTACACCTTC. Residues: CASSLVGGSDGYTF. This chain links TRBV7-8 with TRBJ1-2, with D possibly being TRBD1 (5 bases). Per the germline V gene, CDR1 is SGHVS and CDR2 is FQNEAQ. CDR3 length: 14 amino acids. V lost 5 bases and J 6 bases, leaving 16 bases between the germline ends.

V is TRBV5-1 and J is TRBJ1-4; D is unresolved. The CDR3 extends over 15 amino acids. Germline V gene sequence: CDR1 SGHRS, CDR2 YFSETQ. Trimming removed 0 bases at V and 3 bases at J, with 9 bases between. The CDR3 coding sequence is TGCGCCAGCAGCTTGGTTGGAGGCTCTAATGAAAAACTGTTTTTT. Encoded protein: CASSLVGGSNEKLFF.

The chain links TRBV6-1 to TRBJ2-7; D ambiguous. Germline V CDR1 and CDR2: MNHNS, SASEGT. The germline V and J ends were trimmed by 1 base and 9 bases, with 16 bases remaining between them. This CDR3 region has 14 residues. In DNA form, the CDR3 reads TGTGCCAGCAGTGAAGATGGAGCAAGCGTGGGGCAGTACTTC. Amino acid sequence: CASSEDGASVGQYF.

V is TRBV4-1 and J is TRBJ1-1; D might be TRBD1 (6 bases). The CDR3 spans 18 residues. CDR1 is MGHRA, CDR2 YSYEKL, per germline. Trimming stripped 0 bases from V and 3 bases from J, with 20 bases between. Here the CDR3 reads CASSQDLTGFEGYTEAFF. CDR3 sequence (DNA): TGCGCCAGCAGCCAAGATTTAACAGGGTTTGAGGGTTACACTGAAGCTTTCTTT.

This clone was observed a single time. The chain carries TRBV29-1 and TRBJ2-1, with 8 positions matching TRBD1. Germline CDR1 is SQVTM and CDR2 is ANQGSEA. The ends lost 6 bases at V and 12 bases at J; junction bases unmatched: 16. The CDR3 is 14 amino acids. The CDR3 nucleotides are TGCAGCGTCGACAGGGGCGCGGACTACAGCGGGCAGTTCTTC. Translating gives CSVDRGADYSGQFF.

The rearrangement joins TRBV6-1 to TRBJ1-5; maybe TRBD1 (5 bases). This CDR3 has 17 amino acids. The germline gives CDR1 MNHNS, CDR2 SASEGT. The germline V and J ends were trimmed by 1 base and 0 bases, with 13 bases remaining between them. CDR3 nucleotides: TGTGCCAGCAGTGAAGGACCGGGGACGTATAGCAATCAGCCCCAGCATTTT. It specifies CASSEGPGTYSNQPQHF.

The V gene is TRBV30, the J gene TRBJ2-1; D is undetermined. The V gene lost 8 bases and the J gene lost 4 bases, with 18 bases spanning the gap. This CDR3 is 14 amino acids long. CDR1 and CDR2 from the germline V gene are GTSNPN and SVGIG (reference sequence). CDR3 in DNA: TGTGCCCGAAAAACTCAGTTAACATACAATGAGCAGTTCTTC. Translating it yields CARKTQLTYNEQFF.

The chain joins TRBV18 to TRBJ2-1, with D uncertain. The CDR3 has 14 amino acids. Germline V lookup: CDR1 KGHSH, CDR2 LQKENI. Trimming left V 3 bases short and J 4 bases short, with 10 bases between. CDR3: CASSPSTPYNEQFF. DNA of the CDR3: TGTGCCAGCTCACCCTCGACACCGTACAATGAGCAGTTCTTC.

The sample holds one count of this clone. The same CDR3 arises from other DNA sequences in this sample as well. The chain links TRBV30 to TRBJ2-7; the D is unclear. Germline CDR1 reads GTSNPN; CDR2 reads SVGIG (reference sequence). Trimming took 1 base from V and 4 from J, leaving 8 bases between them. CDR3 size: 12 residues. In DNA, the CDR3 is TGTGCCTGGAGTGGAGGAAGTTACGAGCAGTACTTC. It translates to CAWSGGSYEQYF.

CDR3: CATSLRADYGYTF. The CDR3 DNA follows: TGTGCCACTAGCTTGAGGGCCGACTATGGCTACACCTTC. This sequence joins TRBV6-1 and TRBJ1-2; D gene uncertain. The CDR3 extends over 13 amino acids. V was pared by 10 bases and J by 3 bases, with 15 bases between. From germline, CDR1 is MNHNS and CDR2 SASEGT.

This clone was seen more than once but under ten times. V is TRBV2 and J is TRBJ2-7; D call uncertain. CDR1 SNHLY and CDR2 FYNNEI come from the germline V gene. V lost 5 bases and J lost 4, with 15 bases in between. The CDR3 contains 14 residues. The DNA for the CDR3 is TGTGCCAGCAGTAGGTCTCCTGATGATTACGAGCAGTACTTC. It translates to CASSRSPDDYEQYF.

The V gene is TRBV7-9, the J gene TRBJ2-3, with TRBD2 matching 10 bases. Germline V lookup: CDR1 SEHNR, CDR2 FQNEAQ (reference sequence). V shed 5 bases, J shed 2 bases, and the junction held 7 bases outside the gene matches. This CDR3 has 16 amino acids. The CDR3 region is CASSPLAGVVTDTQYF. DNA of the CDR3: TGTGCCAGCAGCCCTCTAGCGGGAGTTGTCACAGATACGCAGTATTTT.

V is TRBV6-5 and J is TRBJ2-3; D unclear. From germline, CDR1 is MNHEY and CDR2 SVGAGI. V shed 3 bases and J shed 2 bases, with 12 bases lying between them. The CDR3 is 15 residues long. CDR3 amino acids: CASSYDVGITDTQYF. Written as DNA, the CDR3 is TGTGCCAGCAGTTATGATGTGGGGATCACAGATACGCAGTATTTT.